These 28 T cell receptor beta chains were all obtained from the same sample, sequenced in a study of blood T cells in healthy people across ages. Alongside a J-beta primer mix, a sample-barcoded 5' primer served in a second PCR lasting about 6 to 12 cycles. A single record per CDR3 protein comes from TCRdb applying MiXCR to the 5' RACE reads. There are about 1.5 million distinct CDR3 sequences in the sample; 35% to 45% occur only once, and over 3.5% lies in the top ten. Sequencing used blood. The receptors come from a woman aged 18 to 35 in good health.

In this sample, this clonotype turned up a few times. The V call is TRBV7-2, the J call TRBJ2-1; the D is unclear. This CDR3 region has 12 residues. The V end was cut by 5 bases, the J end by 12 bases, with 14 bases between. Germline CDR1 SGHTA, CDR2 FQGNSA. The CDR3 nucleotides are TGTGCCAGCAGCCCTTTGACGAACGTGCAGTTCTTC. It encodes CASSPLTNVQFF.

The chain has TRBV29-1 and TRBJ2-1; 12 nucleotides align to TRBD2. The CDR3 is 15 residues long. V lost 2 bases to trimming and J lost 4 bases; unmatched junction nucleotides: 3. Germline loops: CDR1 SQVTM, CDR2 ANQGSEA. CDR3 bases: TGCAGCGTTGAATCGACTAGCGGGAGTTACAATGAGCAGTTCTTC. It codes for CSVESTSGSYNEQFF.

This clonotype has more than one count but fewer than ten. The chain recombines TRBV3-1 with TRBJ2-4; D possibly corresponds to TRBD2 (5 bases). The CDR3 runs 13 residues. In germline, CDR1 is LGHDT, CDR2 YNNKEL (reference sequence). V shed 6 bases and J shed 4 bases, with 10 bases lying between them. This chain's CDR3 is CASRGDGKNIQYF. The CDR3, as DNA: TGTGCCAGCAGGGGAGACGGGAAAAACATTCAGTACTTC.

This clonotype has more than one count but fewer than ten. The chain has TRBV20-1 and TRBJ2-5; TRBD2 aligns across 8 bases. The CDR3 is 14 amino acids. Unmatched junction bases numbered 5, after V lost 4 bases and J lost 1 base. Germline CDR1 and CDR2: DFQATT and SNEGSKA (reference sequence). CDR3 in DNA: TGCAGTGCTAATAGCGGGATTCCCCAAGAGACCCAGTACTTC. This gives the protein CSANSGIPQETQYF.

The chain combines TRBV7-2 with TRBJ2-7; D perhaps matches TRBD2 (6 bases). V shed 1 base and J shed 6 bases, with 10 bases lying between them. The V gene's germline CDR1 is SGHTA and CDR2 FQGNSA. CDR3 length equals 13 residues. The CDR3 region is CASSLDMGGEQYF. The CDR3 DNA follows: TGTGCCAGCAGCTTAGATATGGGGGGCGAGCAGTACTTC. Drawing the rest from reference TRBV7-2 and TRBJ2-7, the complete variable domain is GAGVSQSPSNKVTEKGKDVELRCDPISGHTALYWYRQSLGQGLEFLIYFQGNSAPDKSGLPSDRFSAERTGGSVSTLTIQRTQQEDSAVYLCASSLDMGGEQYFGPGTRLTVT.

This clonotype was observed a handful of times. The CDR3 DNA is TGCGCCAGCAGCCGAGACTGGGTCTATGGCTACACCTTC. Amino acid sequence: CASSRDWVYGYTF. The chain combines TRBV4-1 with TRBJ1-2; D gene uncertain. Germline V gene sequence: CDR1 MGHRA, CDR2 YSYEKL. The CDR3 sequence is 13 residues long. Trimming left V 4 bases short and J 4 bases short, with 10 bases between.

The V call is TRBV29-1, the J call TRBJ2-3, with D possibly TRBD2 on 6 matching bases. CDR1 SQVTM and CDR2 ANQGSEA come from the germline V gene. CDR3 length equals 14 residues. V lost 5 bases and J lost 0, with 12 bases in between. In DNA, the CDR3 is TGCAGCGTTATGGGGACTGCTAGCACAGATACGCAGTATTTT. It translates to CSVMGTASTDTQYF.

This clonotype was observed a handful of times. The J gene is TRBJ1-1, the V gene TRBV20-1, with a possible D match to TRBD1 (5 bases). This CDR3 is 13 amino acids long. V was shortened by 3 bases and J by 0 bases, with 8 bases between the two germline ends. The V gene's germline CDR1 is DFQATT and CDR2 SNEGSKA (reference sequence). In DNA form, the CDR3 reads TGCAGTGCTAGTGGGGACCTGAACACTGAAGCTTTCTTT. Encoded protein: CSASGDLNTEAFF.

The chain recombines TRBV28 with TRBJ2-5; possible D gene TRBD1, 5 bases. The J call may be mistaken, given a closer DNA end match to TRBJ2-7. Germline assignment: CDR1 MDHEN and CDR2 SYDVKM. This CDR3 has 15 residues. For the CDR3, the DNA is TGTGCCAGCAGTTCCCAAGGGGTTCCTACGTACGAGCAGTACTTC. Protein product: CASSSQGVPTYEQYF.

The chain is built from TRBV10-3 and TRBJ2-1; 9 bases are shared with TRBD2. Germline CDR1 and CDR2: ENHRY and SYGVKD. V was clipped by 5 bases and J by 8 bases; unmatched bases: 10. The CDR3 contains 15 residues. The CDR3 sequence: CAISPASGKAYEQFF. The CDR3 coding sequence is TGTGCCATCAGTCCGGCTAGCGGGAAGGCCTATGAGCAGTTCTTC.

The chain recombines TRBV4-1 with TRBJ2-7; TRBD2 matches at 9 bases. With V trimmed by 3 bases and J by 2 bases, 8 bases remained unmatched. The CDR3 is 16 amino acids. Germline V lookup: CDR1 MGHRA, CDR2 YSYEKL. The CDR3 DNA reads TGCGCCAGCAGCCAGGAAGTAGCGGGGGCTCCCTACGAGCAGTACTTC. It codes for CASSQEVAGAPYEQYF.

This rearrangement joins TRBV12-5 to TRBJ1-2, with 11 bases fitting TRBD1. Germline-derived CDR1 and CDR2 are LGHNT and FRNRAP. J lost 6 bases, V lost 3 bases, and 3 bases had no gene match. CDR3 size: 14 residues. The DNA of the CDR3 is TGTGCTAGTGGTTTCGGACAGGGGGCCCATGGCTACACCTTC. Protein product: CASGFGQGAHGYTF. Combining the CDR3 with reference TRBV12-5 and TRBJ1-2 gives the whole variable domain DARVTQTPRHKVTEMGQEVTMRCQPILGHNTVFWYRQTMMQGLELLAYFRNRAPLDDSGMPKDRFSAEMPDATLATLKIQPSEPRDSAVYFCASGFGQGAHGYTFGSGTRLTVV.

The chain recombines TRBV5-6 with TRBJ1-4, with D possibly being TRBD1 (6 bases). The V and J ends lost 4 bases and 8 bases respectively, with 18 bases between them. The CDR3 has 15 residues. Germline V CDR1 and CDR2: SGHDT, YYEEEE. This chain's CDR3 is CASSPPSGEREKLFF. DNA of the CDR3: TGTGCCAGCAGCCCCCCGTCAGGGGAGAGGGAAAAACTGTTTTTT.

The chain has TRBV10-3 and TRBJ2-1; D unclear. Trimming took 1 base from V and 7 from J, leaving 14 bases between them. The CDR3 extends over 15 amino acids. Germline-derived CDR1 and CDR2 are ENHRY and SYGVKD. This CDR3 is CAISEYARSQNEQFF. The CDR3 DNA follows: TGTGCCATCAGTGAGTATGCCAGGAGTCAGAATGAGCAGTTCTTC.

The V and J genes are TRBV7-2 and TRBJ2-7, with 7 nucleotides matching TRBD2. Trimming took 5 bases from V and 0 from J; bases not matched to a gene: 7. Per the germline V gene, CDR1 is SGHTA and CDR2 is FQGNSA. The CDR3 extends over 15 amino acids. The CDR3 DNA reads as TGTGCCAGCAGCCAAGAGCGGGGTAACTCCTACGAGCAGTACTTC. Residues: CASSQERGNSYEQYF.

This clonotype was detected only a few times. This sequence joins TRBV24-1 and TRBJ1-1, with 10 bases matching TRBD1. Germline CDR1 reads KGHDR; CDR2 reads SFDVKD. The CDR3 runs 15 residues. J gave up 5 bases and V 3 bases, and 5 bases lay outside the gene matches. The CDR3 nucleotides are TGTGCCACCAGTGATGGGGGACAGGGGCCGACTGAAGCTTTCTTT. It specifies CATSDGGQGPTEAFF.

The CDR3 here is CASSSTAGGSNEQFF. The CDR3, as DNA: TGTGCCAGCAGTTCGACAGCGGGAGGAAGCAATGAGCAGTTCTTC. The chain uses TRBV27 and TRBJ2-1; 9 bases map to TRBD2. The germline V gene encodes CDR1 MNHEY and CDR2 SMNVEV (reference sequence). CDR3 length: 15 amino acids. Losses at the gene ends were 4 bases for V and 6 bases for J; bases not matched to a gene: 7.

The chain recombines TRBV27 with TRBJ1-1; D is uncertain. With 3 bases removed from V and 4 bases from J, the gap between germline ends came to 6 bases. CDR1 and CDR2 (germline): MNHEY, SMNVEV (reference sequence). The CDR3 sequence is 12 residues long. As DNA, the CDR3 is TGTGCCAGCAGTTTCGATGGCACTGAAGCTTTCTTT. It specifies CASSFDGTEAFF.

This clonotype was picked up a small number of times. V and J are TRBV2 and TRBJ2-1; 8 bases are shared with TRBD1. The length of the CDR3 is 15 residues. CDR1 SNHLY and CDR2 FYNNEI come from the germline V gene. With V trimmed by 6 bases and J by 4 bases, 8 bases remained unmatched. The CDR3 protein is CASSGTGGPYNEQFF. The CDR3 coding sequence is TGTGCCAGCAGCGGAACAGGGGGGCCTTACAATGAGCAGTTCTTC.

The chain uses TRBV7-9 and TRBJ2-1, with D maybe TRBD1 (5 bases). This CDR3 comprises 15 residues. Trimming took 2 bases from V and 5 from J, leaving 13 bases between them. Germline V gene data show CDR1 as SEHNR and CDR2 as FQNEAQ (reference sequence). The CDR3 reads CASSLFGHRNNEQFF. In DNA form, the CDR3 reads TGTGCCAGCAGCTTATTTGGACATAGAAACAATGAGCAGTTCTTC.

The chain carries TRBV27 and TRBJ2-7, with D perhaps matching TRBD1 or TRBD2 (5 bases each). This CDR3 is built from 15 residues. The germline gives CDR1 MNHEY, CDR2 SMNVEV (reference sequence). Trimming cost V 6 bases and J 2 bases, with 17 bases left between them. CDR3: CASRLGTDSTYEQYF. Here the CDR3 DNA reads TGTGCCAGCAGACTCGGGACGGATTCTACCTACGAGCAGTACTTC.

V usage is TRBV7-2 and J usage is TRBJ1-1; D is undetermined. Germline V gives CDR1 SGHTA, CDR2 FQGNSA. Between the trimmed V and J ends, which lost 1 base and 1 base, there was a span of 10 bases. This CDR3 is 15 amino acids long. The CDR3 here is CASSLVVGANTEAFF. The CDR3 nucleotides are TGTGCCAGCAGCTTAGTAGTGGGCGCGAACACTGAAGCTTTCTTT.

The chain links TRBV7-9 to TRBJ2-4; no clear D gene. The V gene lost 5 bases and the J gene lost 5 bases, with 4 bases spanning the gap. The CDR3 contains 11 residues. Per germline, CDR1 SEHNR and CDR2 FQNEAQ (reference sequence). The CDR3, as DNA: TGTGCCAGCAGCCCCGAAAACATTCAGTACTTC. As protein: CASSPENIQYF.

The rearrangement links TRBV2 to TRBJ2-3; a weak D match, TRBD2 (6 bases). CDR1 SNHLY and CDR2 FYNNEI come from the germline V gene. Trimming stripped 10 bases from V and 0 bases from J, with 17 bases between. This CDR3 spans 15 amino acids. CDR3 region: CATVRISGSTDTQYF. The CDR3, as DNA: TGTGCCACCGTCAGGATTAGCGGAAGCACAGATACGCAGTATTTT.

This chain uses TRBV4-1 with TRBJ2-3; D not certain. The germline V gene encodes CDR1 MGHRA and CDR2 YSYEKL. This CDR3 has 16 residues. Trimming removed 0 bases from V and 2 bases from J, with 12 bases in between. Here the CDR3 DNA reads TGCGCCAGCAGCCAAGATTTGTCCCTCAACACAGATACGCAGTATTTT. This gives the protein CASSQDLSLNTDTQYF.

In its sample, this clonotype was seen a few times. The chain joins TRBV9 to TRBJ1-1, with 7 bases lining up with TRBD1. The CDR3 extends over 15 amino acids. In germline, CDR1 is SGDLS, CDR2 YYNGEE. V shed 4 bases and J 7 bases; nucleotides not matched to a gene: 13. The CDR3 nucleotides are TGTGCCAGCAGCCCGAGGACAGGAACAGTCAGTGAAGCTTTCTTT. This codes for CASSPRTGTVSEAFF.

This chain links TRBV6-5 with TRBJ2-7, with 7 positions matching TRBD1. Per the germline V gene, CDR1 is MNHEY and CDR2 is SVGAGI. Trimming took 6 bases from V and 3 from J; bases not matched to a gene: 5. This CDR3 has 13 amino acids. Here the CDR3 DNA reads TGTGCCAGCAGGCTGACAGGGTTCTACGAGCAGTACTTC. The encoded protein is CASRLTGFYEQYF.

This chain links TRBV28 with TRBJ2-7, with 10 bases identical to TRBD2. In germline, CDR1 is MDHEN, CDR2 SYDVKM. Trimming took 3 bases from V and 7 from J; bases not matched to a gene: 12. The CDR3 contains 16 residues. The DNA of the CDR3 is TGTGCCAGCAGTTTCGCTGGAGCGGGAGGGAAAAATGAGCAGTACTTC. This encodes CASSFAGAGGKNEQYF.